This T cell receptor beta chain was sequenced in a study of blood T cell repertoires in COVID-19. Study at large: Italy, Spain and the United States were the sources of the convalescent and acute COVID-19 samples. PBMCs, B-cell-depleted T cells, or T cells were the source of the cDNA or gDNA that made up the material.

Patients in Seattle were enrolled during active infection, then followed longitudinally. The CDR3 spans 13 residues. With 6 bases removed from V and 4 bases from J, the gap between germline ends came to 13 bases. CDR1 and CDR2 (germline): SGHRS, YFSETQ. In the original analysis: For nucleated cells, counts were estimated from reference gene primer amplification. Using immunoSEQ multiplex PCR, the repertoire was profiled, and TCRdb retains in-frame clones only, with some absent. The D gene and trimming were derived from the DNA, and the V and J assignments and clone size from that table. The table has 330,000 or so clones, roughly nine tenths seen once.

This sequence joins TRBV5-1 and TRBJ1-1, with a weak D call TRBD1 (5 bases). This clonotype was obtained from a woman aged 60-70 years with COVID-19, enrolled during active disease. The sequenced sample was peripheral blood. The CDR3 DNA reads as TGCGCCAGCACCCGGGGGTCGAGCACTGAAGCTTTCTTT. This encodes CASTRGSSTEAFF. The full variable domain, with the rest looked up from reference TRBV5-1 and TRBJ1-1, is KAGVTQTPRYLIKTRGQQVTLSCSPISGHRSVSWYQQTPGQGLQFLFEYFSETQRNKGNFPGRFSGRQFSNSRSEMNVSTLELGDSALYLCASTRGSSTEAFFGQGTRLTVV.